The 18 T cell receptor beta chains listed next were all sequenced from one sample in a study of blood T cells in healthy people across ages. The second PCR ran roughly 6 to 11 cycles with a sample-barcoded 5' primer and J-beta primers. TCRdb processed the 5' RACE reads anew with MiXCR; each CDR3 protein has one entry. Of just under 550,000 distinct CDR3 sequences listed, 24% are singletons. The same data also went into a second study, on T cells of mothers and their children.

What was sequenced was blood. Source of these receptors: a boy aged 5-17 years in good health.

The chain combines TRBV7-9 with TRBJ2-3; D gene unclear. The CDR3 is 15 residues long. Germline CDR1 SEHNR, CDR2 FQNEAQ (reference sequence). V lost 3 bases and J 0 bases, leaving 10 bases between the germline ends. The CDR3 region is CASSFTAHSTDTQYF. Written as DNA, the CDR3 is TGTGCCAGCAGCTTCACCGCCCATAGCACAGATACGCAGTATTTT.

This clonotype appeared a few times. The chain is built from TRBV28 and TRBJ2-7; D possibly matches TRBD1 or TRBD2 (5 bases each). Trimming cost V 3 bases and J 3 bases, with 12 bases left between them. Per the germline V gene, CDR1 is MDHEN and CDR2 is SYDVKM. The CDR3 sequence is 14 residues long. CDR3: CASSLGTVNYEQYF. As DNA, the CDR3 is TGTGCCAGCAGTTTGGGGACCGTTAACTACGAGCAGTACTTC.

V is TRBV10-2 and J is TRBJ2-3, with 12 bases identical to TRBD2. The germline gives CDR1 WSHSY, CDR2 SAAADI. CDR3 length: 13 amino acids. V shed 7 bases, J shed 4 bases, and the junction held 0 bases outside the gene matches. CDR3 protein: CASTSGGADTQYF. The DNA of the CDR3 is TGCGCCAGCACTAGCGGGGGGGCAGATACGCAGTATTTT.

This chain joins TRBV7-9 and TRBJ2-7; D uncertain. The J call may be faulty, since TRBJ2-1 better matches the DNA end. This CDR3 region has 13 residues. Per germline, CDR1 SEHNR and CDR2 FQNEAQ (reference sequence). The CDR3 region is CASTDGRNNEQFF. CDR3 coding DNA: TGTGCCAGCACCGACGGACGCAACAATGAGCAGTTCTTC.

This clonotype was detected ten times or more. V gene TRBV14 combines with J gene TRBJ2-5; 8 nucleotides align to TRBD1. Germline V gives CDR1 SGHDN, CDR2 FVKESK. Trimming cost V 5 bases and J 3 bases; bases outside gene matches: 5. The CDR3 consists of 14 residues. CDR3 residues: CASSEGQVEETQYF. CDR3 coding DNA: TGTGCCAGCAGCGAGGGACAGGTTGAAGAGACCCAGTACTTC. Full variable domain (remainder filled in from reference TRBV14 and TRBJ2-5): EAGVTQFPSHSVIEKGQTVTLRCDPISGHDNLYWYRRVMGKEIKFLLHFVKESKQDESGMPNNRFLAERTGGTYSTLKVQPAELEDSGVYFCASSEGQVEETQYFGPGTRLLVL.

V and J are TRBV6-2 or TRBV6-3 and TRBJ2-2; weak D call: TRBD2 (6 bases). From germline, CDR1 is MNHEY and CDR2 SVGEGT. This CDR3 has 15 residues. Trimming stripped 2 bases from V and 6 bases from J, with 13 bases between. CDR3 sequence reads: CASSYDGGSSGELFF. CDR3 bases: TGTGCCAGCAGTTACGACGGGGGATCTTCCGGGGAGCTGTTTTTT.

This chain connects TRBV6-2 or TRBV6-3 to TRBJ2-3, with D unresolved. V lost 2 bases and J lost 6, with 12 bases in between. This CDR3 spans 14 amino acids. Germline V gives CDR1 MNHEY, CDR2 SVGEGT. CDR3: CASSYQVFADTQYF. The DNA of the CDR3 is TGTGCCAGCAGTTACCAGGTGTTCGCGGATACGCAGTATTTT.

V gene TRBV7-3 combines with J gene TRBJ1-4; 7 bases fit TRBD1. CDR1 is SGHTA, CDR2 FQGTGA, per germline. This CDR3 region has 16 residues. Unmatched junction bases numbered 8, after V lost 2 bases and J lost 5 bases. CDR3 region: CASSLSDRERNEKLFF. The CDR3 nucleotides are TGTGCCAGCAGCTTATCCGACAGGGAACGAAATGAAAAACTGTTTTTT.

V usage is TRBV5-6 and J usage is TRBJ2-5, with D possibly being TRBD1 or TRBD2 (5 bases each). The last part of the DNA fits TRBJ2-7 better; the J call may be wrong. Germline assignment: CDR1 SGHDT and CDR2 YYEEEE. There are 13 residues in the CDR3. CDR3 nucleotide sequence: TGTGCCAGCACCTACAAACGAGGGGACGAGCAGTACTTC. Translated, it gives CASTYKRGDEQYF.

This sequence joins TRBV28 and TRBJ1-5; TRBD1 is a possible D gene (5 bases). V lost 7 bases and J 7 bases, leaving 17 bases between the germline ends. The CDR3 runs to 14 residues. The V gene's germline CDR1 is MDHEN and CDR2 SYDVKM. The CDR3 sequence is CASNGREEGQPQHF. CDR3 sequence (DNA): TGTGCCAGCAATGGCAGGGAGGAAGGGCAGCCCCAGCATTTT.

The CDR3 bases are TGCAGTGCTAGACGGGGGGGGATGTACGAGCAGTACTTC. This encodes CSARRGGMYEQYF. The rearrangement uses TRBV20-1 and TRBJ2-5; 8 bases are a match to TRBD2. Gene TRBJ2-7 matches the end of the DNA better, so the J call may be wrong. The CDR3 has 13 residues. Germline CDR1 and CDR2: DFQATT and SNEGSKA (reference sequence).

V and J are TRBV20-1 and TRBJ2-5; D is possibly TRBD2 (5 bases). Trimming took 5 bases from V and 0 from J, leaving 16 bases between them. Germline V gene lookup returns CDR1 DFQATT and CDR2 SNEGSKA (reference sequence). The CDR3 consists of 15 residues. Written as DNA, the CDR3 is TGCAGTGCTTTCCGTTATAGCGTGTACCAAGAGACCCAGTACTTC. It is translated as CSAFRYSVYQETQYF.

The table lists this clonotype with a few counts. V gene TRBV20-1 combines with J gene TRBJ1-4; tentatively, D is TRBD1 (5 bases). The germline V gene encodes CDR1 DFQATT and CDR2 SNEGSKA (reference sequence). The CDR3 is made up of 14 amino acids. Between the trimmed V and J ends, which lost 7 bases and 4 bases, there was a span of 16 bases. In nucleotides, the CDR3 is TGCAGTGGAGGGCAGGGTGGAGATAATGAAAAACTGTTTTTT. The encoded protein is CSGGQGGDNEKLFF.

The chain links TRBV6-2 or TRBV6-3 to TRBJ2-1; TRBD2 aligns across 9 bases. This CDR3 has 20 residues. Per the germline V gene, CDR1 is MNHEY and CDR2 is SVGEGT. The trim removed 0 bases at V and 3 bases at J, leaving 15 bases unmatched. CDR3 loop: CASSYSTYALAGDLYNEQFF. The CDR3 nucleotides read TGTGCCAGCAGTTACTCGACATACGCTTTAGCGGGAGACCTCTACAATGAGCAGTTCTTC.

This clonotype was counted a single time. The chain recombines TRBV7-2 with TRBJ2-1, with a tentative D call TRBD2 (6 bases). Trimming took 3 bases from V and 0 from J, leaving 9 bases between them. The CDR3 sequence is 15 residues long. Germline values: CDR1 SGHTA, CDR2 FQGNSA. The CDR3 loop is CASSLAEGSYNEQFF. In nucleotides, the CDR3 is TGTGCCAGCAGCTTGGCGGAGGGCTCCTACAATGAGCAGTTCTTC.

This clonotype was counted a few times. V and J are TRBV20-1 and TRBJ1-2; 8 nucleotides line up with TRBD1. CDR1 and CDR2 from the germline V gene are DFQATT and SNEGSKA (reference sequence). The CDR3 is 11 residues long. J lost 8 bases, V lost 6 bases, and 5 bases had no gene match. The CDR3 loop is CSARTGQGYTF. The CDR3 DNA reads TGCAGTGCGCGGACAGGGCAAGGCTACACCTTC.

This clonotype has a single count. This chain connects TRBV4-1 to TRBJ2-4, with no clear D. The CDR3 runs to 17 residues. Germline assignment: CDR1 MGHRA and CDR2 YSYEKL. V was cut by 0 bases and J by 0 bases, with 12 bases left in between. CDR3 in amino acids: CASSQDLGYGAKNIQYF. The CDR3 coding sequence is TGCGCCAGCAGCCAAGATTTGGGATATGGAGCCAAAAACATTCAGTACTTC.

The rearrangement uses TRBV7-9 and TRBJ2-6; D gene uncertain. Trimming shortened V by 4 bases and J by 0 bases, and 7 bases separated the two germline ends. The CDR3 spans 15 residues. Germline V gene lookup returns CDR1 SEHNR and CDR2 FQNEAQ (reference sequence). The CDR3 sequence is CASSSPVSGANVLTF. CDR3 nucleotide sequence: TGTGCCAGCAGCTCCCCGGTCTCTGGGGCCAACGTCCTGACTTTC.